Given below is one T cell receptor (beta chain) in context. This sample is part of a study of blood T cell repertoires in COVID-19. Whole-study context: Researchers got acute and convalescent COVID-19 samples from the United States, Italy and Spain. PBMCs, B-cell-depleted T cells, or T cells provided the cDNA or gDNA that made up the material.

CDR1 is SEHNR, CDR2 FQNEAQ, per germline (reference sequence). The ends lost 6 bases at V and 10 bases at J; junction bases unmatched: 14. This CDR3 is built from 15 residues. Per the authors' pipeline: How many nucleated cells were present was estimated from reference gene primer amplification. This table comes from immunoSEQ multiplex PCR, and its TCRdb copy is limited to in-frame clones, with some not included. That table supplies the V and J calls and clone size; D and trimming were determined from the DNA. The sample records 350,000 to 450,000 clones, 75% to 90% being singletons. During active infection, Seattle patients enrolled and were then monitored through disease.

The V gene is TRBV7-9, the J gene TRBJ2-3; TRBD2 agrees at 9 bases. The sample was peripheral blood. This clonotype originated in a woman between 40 and 55 years old with COVID-19, enrolled during active disease. CDR3 coding DNA: TGTGCCAGCAGGGATAGCGGGGGCCCCGGGACCTCGCAGTATTTT. It is translated as CASRDSGGPGTSQYF.